The 31 T cell receptor beta chains below all came from one sample that was sequenced in a study of blood T cell repertoires in COVID-19. Sequencing used immunoSEQ multiplex PCR; TCRdb keeps in-frame clones, though not all of them. The data show more than 100,000 clones, with roughly 82% seen just once and about 12% held by the top ten. Sequencing was performed on peripheral blood. Receptors were obtained from a human donor in a cohort sampled during active COVID-19.

The genes are TRBV20-1 and TRBJ2-3, with a weak D call TRBD2 (5 bases). The V and J ends lost 3 bases and 5 bases respectively, with 12 bases between them. The V gene's germline CDR1 is DFQATT and CDR2 SNEGSKA (reference sequence). The CDR3 spans 13 residues. The CDR3 bases are TGCAGTGCTAGTCCGGGGTTGGGAGATACGCAGTATTTT. Protein: CSASPGLGDTQYF.

The rearrangement joins TRBV30 to TRBJ1-4, with no clear D. The V end was cut by 8 bases, the J end by 6 bases, with 13 bases between. There are 12 residues in the CDR3. In germline, CDR1 is GTSNPN, CDR2 SVGIG (reference sequence). Here the CDR3 reads CAGRNRDEKLFF. The CDR3 region has the DNA TGTGCCGGTCGTAACAGAGATGAAAAACTGTTTTTT.

The chain uses TRBV5-5 and TRBJ1-1, with TRBD1 identical over 7 bases. With V trimmed by 4 bases and J by 7 bases, 13 bases remained unmatched. The CDR3 consists of 15 residues. CDR1 SGHKS and CDR2 YYEKEE come from the germline V gene (reference sequence). The CDR3 DNA follows: TGTGCCAGCAGCGCCTACGGGCTCCCAGGGGGTGAAGCTTTCTTT. It specifies CASSAYGLPGGEAFF.

V is TRBV20-1 and J is TRBJ1-2; tentative D call: TRBD1 (6 bases). Trimming took off 3 bases at V and 4 bases at J, with 15 bases between the two ends. CDR1 is DFQATT, CDR2 SNEGSKA, per germline (reference sequence). CDR3 length: 14 amino acids. The CDR3 loop reads CSASPQGQTYGYTF. CDR3 in DNA: TGCAGTGCTAGTCCTCAGGGGCAGACCTATGGCTACACCTTC.

The chain uses TRBV7-2 and TRBJ2-7; 9 bases line up with TRBD1. V lost 1 base and J lost 4; bases outside the gene matches: 8. Germline V CDR1 and CDR2: SGHTA, FQGNSA. This CDR3 has 16 amino acids. The CDR3 DNA sequence: TGTGCCAGCAGCTTAGGGGGAGCGGGACAGGGTTACGAGCAGTACTTC. Encoded protein: CASSLGGAGQGYEQYF.

The chain combines TRBV6-5 with TRBJ2-1, with TRBD2 matching over 13 bases. V shed 2 bases and J 5 bases; nucleotides not matched to a gene: 3. The CDR3 loop spans 16 amino acids. Germline CDR1 is MNHEY and CDR2 is SVGAGI. The CDR3 sequence is CASSYTTSGGNNEQFF. In DNA, the CDR3 is TGTGCCAGCAGTTACACGACTAGCGGGGGGAACAATGAGCAGTTCTTC.

This chain uses TRBV6-6 with TRBJ1-2; D might be TRBD1 (5 bases). The CDR3 runs to 12 residues. Germline CDR1 MNHNY, CDR2 SVGAGI (reference sequence). V was shortened by 6 bases and J by 5 bases, with 10 bases between the two germline ends. The CDR3 protein is CASSSTDYGYTF. The CDR3 nucleotides are TGTGCCAGCAGCTCGACAGATTATGGCTACACCTTC.

The chain carries TRBV11-2 and TRBJ2-1; D unclear. This CDR3 region has 12 residues. Trimming pared 6 bases from V and 4 bases from J, leaving 7 bases between. Germline V gene lookup returns CDR1 SGHAT and CDR2 FQNNGV. CDR3 amino acids: CASRSLYNEQFF. The CDR3 nucleotides are TGTGCCAGCAGGTCCCTTTACAATGAGCAGTTCTTC.

This clone was seen a handful of times. This rearrangement joins TRBV28 to TRBJ2-6, with D perhaps matching TRBD2 (6 bases). CDR3 length: 15 residues. Germline V gene sequence: CDR1 MDHEN, CDR2 SYDVKM. V was clipped by 2 bases and J by 1 base, with 6 bases between them. The DNA of the CDR3 is TGTGCCAGCAGTTTAGCGGGGTCTGGGGCCAACGTCCTGACTTTC. Protein sequence: CASSLAGSGANVLTF.

The CDR3 DNA reads as TGTGCCAGCAGCCAAGACCCTAACACCGGGGAGCTGTTTTTT. This encodes CASSQDPNTGELFF. The chain links TRBV4-2 to TRBJ2-2; D gene unclear. CDR3 size: 14 residues. V was clipped by 0 bases and J by 2 bases, with 4 bases between them. Germline CDR1 and CDR2: LGHNA and YNFKEQ.

The J gene is TRBJ1-4, the V gene TRBV27; D unresolved. Per germline, CDR1 MNHEY and CDR2 SMNVEV (reference sequence). Trimming stripped 5 bases from V and 5 bases from J, with 18 bases between. CDR3 length equals 16 residues. CDR3 sequence (DNA): TGTGCCAGCAGTCCCCTCTTCCATGGGGAGAATGAAAAACTGTTTTTT. Translation: CASSPLFHGENEKLFF.

The rearrangement uses TRBV21-1 and TRBJ2-3; the table's D call of TRBD2 was not tested on the DNA. TRBV21-1 is flagged as a pseudogene. This CDR3 is built from 14 residues. Here the CDR3 DNA reads TGTGCCAGCAGCAAAGACTACCGCACAGATACGCAGTATTTT. This translates into CASSKDYRTDTQYF.

The count of this clone is one. J is TRBJ2-7 and V is TRBV5-4; no definite D call. This CDR3 has 14 amino acids. V was clipped by 4 bases and J by 2 bases, with 13 bases between them. Germline CDR1 reads SGHNT; CDR2 reads YYREEE (reference sequence). For the CDR3, the DNA is TGTGCCAGCAGCCTTCGGGTCGACCCCTACGAGCAGTACTTC. Protein product: CASSLRVDPYEQYF.

V usage is TRBV2 and J usage is TRBJ1-1; D is perhaps TRBD1 (5 bases). The CDR3 covers 13 residues. Germline V gives CDR1 SNHLY, CDR2 FYNNEI. The V and J ends lost 5 bases and 4 bases respectively, with 11 bases between them. The CDR3 reads CASSHRLGTEAFF. CDR3 nucleotides: TGTGCCAGCAGTCACAGGTTGGGCACTGAAGCTTTCTTT. The entire variable domain, with the rest obtained from reference TRBV2 and TRBJ1-1, is as follows: EPEVTQTPSHQVTQMGQEVILRCVPISNHLYFYWYRQILGQKVEFLVSFYNNEISEKSEIFDDQFSVERPDGSNFTLKIRSTKLEDSAMYFCASSHRLGTEAFFGQGTRLTVV.

V gene TRBV5-5 combines with J gene TRBJ1-5; 7 nucleotides match TRBD1. Germline values: CDR1 SGHKS, CDR2 YYEKEE (reference sequence). V lost 0 bases, J lost 4 bases, and 1 base stayed unmatched. The CDR3 spans 14 residues. CDR3: CASSLDRGNQPQHF. CDR3 DNA: TGTGCCAGCAGCTTGGACAGGGGAAATCAGCCCCAGCATTTT. The whole variable domain, remainder taken from reference TRBV5-5 and TRBJ1-5, is DAGVTQSPTHLIKTRGQQVTLRCSPISGHKSVSWYQQVLGQGPQFIFQYYEKEERGRGNFPDRFSARQFPNYSSELNVNALLLGDSALYLCASSLDRGNQPQHFGDGTRLSIL.

The chain joins TRBV4-3 to TRBJ1-1; 8 nucleotides match TRBD1. Germline CDR1 is LGHNA and CDR2 is YSLEER. Trimming at V came to 1 base and at J to 4 bases, leaving 5 bases not matched to a gene. The CDR3 has 15 amino acids. The chain's CDR3 is CASSQGTGIGTEAFF. CDR3 in DNA: TGCGCCAGCAGCCAAGGGACAGGGATCGGCACTGAAGCTTTCTTT.

The CDR3 sequence: CAGGTRGYEQFF. DNA for the CDR3: TGTGCCGGCGGGACTAGAGGCTATGAGCAGTTCTTC. The J gene is TRBJ2-1, the V gene TRBV2, with TRBD2 matching over 8 bases. Germline CDR1 is SNHLY and CDR2 is FYNNEI. The V segment lost 11 bases and the J segment 8 bases; nucleotides outside the gene matches: 8. This CDR3 region has 12 residues.

The CDR3 DNA sequence: TGTGCCAGCAGCCCACGGACAGGGACGAACACTGAAGCTTTCTTT. Its protein product is CASSPRTGTNTEAFF. V and J are TRBV6-6 and TRBJ1-1, with 8 bases that match TRBD1. From germline, CDR1 is MNHNY and CDR2 SVGAGI (reference sequence). J gave up 1 base and V 6 bases, and 7 bases lay outside the gene matches. The CDR3 is made up of 15 amino acids.

The rearrangement joins TRBV5-4 to TRBJ1-4; perhaps TRBD1 as D (5 bases). Germline V CDR1 and CDR2: SGHNT, YYREEE (reference sequence). The CDR3 contains 16 residues. The V and J ends lost 4 bases and 5 bases respectively, with 18 bases between them. The DNA for the CDR3 is TGTGCCAGCAGCCGGATGGGGGGTGCTAAGAATGAAAAACTGTTTTTT. It encodes CASSRMGGAKNEKLFF.

This clone showed up just once. The V call is TRBV10-2, the J call TRBJ1-1; D not resolved. The CDR3 sequence is 11 residues long. Germline values: CDR1 WSHSY, CDR2 SAAADI. V dropped 10 bases and J dropped 1 base, with 7 bases sitting between them. The DNA for the CDR3 is TGCGCCACCACAAAGAACACTGAAGCTTTCTTT. This encodes CATTKNTEAFF.

J is TRBJ1-1 and V is TRBV6-5; D is unresolved. Germline values: CDR1 MNHEY, CDR2 SVGAGI. The V gene lost 7 bases and the J gene lost 1 base, with 13 bases spanning the gap. The CDR3 consists of 14 residues. CDR3 bases: TGTGCCAGCATCTGGACTCTGACGAACACTGAAGCTTTCTTT. Translation gives CASIWTLTNTEAFF.

The rearrangement uses TRBV5-1 and TRBJ2-3; D is perhaps TRBD2 (5 bases). The CDR3 runs 14 residues. V was pared by 2 bases and J by 2 bases, with 9 bases between. Germline CDR1 reads SGHRS; CDR2 reads YFSETQ. CDR3 sequence reads: CASSFGGYTDTQYF. The CDR3 coding sequence is TGCGCCAGCAGCTTTGGAGGCTACACAGATACGCAGTATTTT.

The chain employs TRBV4-1 and TRBJ2-3; D is uncertain. The germline V and J ends were trimmed by 0 bases and 3 bases, with 10 bases remaining between them. This CDR3 is built from 15 residues. Looked up from germline, CDR1 is MGHRA and CDR2 is YSYEKL. As DNA, the CDR3 is TGCGCCAGCAGCCAAGATTCCCCACTTACAGATACGCAGTATTTT. Its translation is CASSQDSPLTDTQYF.

This clone has just one count. The gene calls are TRBV19 and TRBJ1-5; D is unclear. Germline loops: CDR1 LNHDA, CDR2 SQIVND (reference sequence). The CDR3 loop spans 15 amino acids. V was clipped by 4 bases and J by 3 bases, with 13 bases between them. The CDR3 region is CASSRQVGPNQPQHF. CDR3 nucleotide sequence: TGTGCCAGTAGTAGGCAGGTGGGCCCCAATCAGCCCCAGCATTTT.

The genes are TRBV12-3 or TRBV12-4 and TRBJ1-3, with unresolved D. The CDR3 is 13 residues long. V was cut by 7 bases and J by 4 bases, with 11 bases left in between. The CDR3 region has the DNA TGTGCCAGCAAACCTAGCCCCGGAAACACCATATATTTT. As protein: CASKPSPGNTIYF.

The chain uses TRBV21-1 and TRBJ1-1. TRBV21-1 is annotated as a pseudogene. This CDR3 contains 18 residues. CDR3 loop: CASSKGVRTGRENTEAFF. The CDR3 DNA is TGTGCCAGCAGCAAAGGGGTGAGAACAGGGAGGGAGAACACTGAAGCTTTCTTT.

This chain connects TRBV4-2 to TRBJ2-5, with TRBD2 matching 9 bases. There are 18 residues in the CDR3. V lost 0 bases, J lost 4 bases, and 12 bases stayed unmatched. Germline lookup yields CDR1 LGHNA and CDR2 YNFKEQ. The CDR3 spells CASSQDIFGGGARETQYF. The CDR3 DNA reads TGTGCCAGCAGCCAAGATATTTTCGGCGGGGGGGCTAGAGAGACCCAGTACTTC.

Only a few counts were recorded for this clone. V and J are TRBV11-3 and TRBJ1-1, with 7 nucleotides matching TRBD1. The CDR3 runs 13 residues. With 5 bases clipped from V and 8 bases from J, the junction kept 8 bases outside the gene matches. CDR1 is SGHNT and CDR2 is YENEEA in the germline V gene. The CDR3 is CASSTHDRAEAFF. CDR3 sequence (DNA): TGTGCCAGCAGCACACACGACAGGGCCGAAGCTTTCTTT.

J is TRBJ2-1 and V is TRBV21-1; the table gives TRBD2 as D, unverified against the DNA. TRBV21-1 is labeled a pseudogene. This CDR3 has 15 amino acids. As DNA, the CDR3 is TGTGCCAGCAGCAAATCCCTCCCTACCTACAATGAGCAGTTCTTC. Its translation: CASSKSLPTYNEQFF.

CDR3 DNA sequence: TGTGCCAGCAGCTTGACTAGCGGGGGTTACAATGAGCAGTTCTTC. Translated, it gives CASSLTSGGYNEQFF. The chain combines TRBV7-9 with TRBJ2-1; TRBD2 aligns across 12 bases. The V gene end was trimmed by 3 bases and the J gene end by 4 bases; junction bases not matched to a gene: 1. Germline CDR1 SEHNR, CDR2 FQNEAQ (reference sequence). The CDR3 consists of 15 residues.

The gene calls are TRBV5-1 and TRBJ2-5; the D is unclear. CDR3 size: 13 residues. Germline V CDR1 and CDR2: SGHRS, YFSETQ. Trimming took off 0 bases at V and 2 bases at J, with 5 bases between the two ends. The CDR3: CASSLAPQETQYF. In nucleotides, the CDR3 is TGCGCCAGCAGCTTGGCCCCTCAAGAGACCCAGTACTTC.